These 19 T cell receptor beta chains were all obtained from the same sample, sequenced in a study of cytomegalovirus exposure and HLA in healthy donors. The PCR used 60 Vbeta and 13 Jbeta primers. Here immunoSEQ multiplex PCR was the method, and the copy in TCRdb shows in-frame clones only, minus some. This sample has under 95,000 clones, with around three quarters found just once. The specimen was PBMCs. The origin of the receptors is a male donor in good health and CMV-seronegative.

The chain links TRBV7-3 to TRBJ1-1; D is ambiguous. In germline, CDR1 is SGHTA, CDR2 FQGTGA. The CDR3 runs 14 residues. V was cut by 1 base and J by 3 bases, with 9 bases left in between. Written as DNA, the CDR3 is TGTGCCAGCAGCTTAAACCCGGTTGACACTGAAGCTTTCTTT. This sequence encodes CASSLNPVDTEAFF.

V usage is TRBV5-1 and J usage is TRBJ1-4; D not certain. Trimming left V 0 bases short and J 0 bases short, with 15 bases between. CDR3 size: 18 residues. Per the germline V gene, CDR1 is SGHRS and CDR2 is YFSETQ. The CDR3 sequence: CASSLEADLSATNEKLFF. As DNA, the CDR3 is TGCGCCAGCAGCTTGGAGGCGGATTTAAGTGCAACTAATGAAAAACTGTTTTTT. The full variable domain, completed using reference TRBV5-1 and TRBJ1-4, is KAGVTQTPRYLIKTRGQQVTLSCSPISGHRSVSWYQQTPGQGLQFLFEYFSETQRNKGNFPGRFSGRQFSNSRSEMNVSTLELGDSALYLCASSLEADLSATNEKLFFGSGTQLSVL.

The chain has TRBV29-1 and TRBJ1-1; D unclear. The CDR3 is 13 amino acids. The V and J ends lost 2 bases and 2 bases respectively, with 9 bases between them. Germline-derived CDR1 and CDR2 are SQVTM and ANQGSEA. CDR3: CSVERGINTEAFF. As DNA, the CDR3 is TGCAGCGTTGAAAGAGGGATTAACACTGAAGCTTTCTTT.

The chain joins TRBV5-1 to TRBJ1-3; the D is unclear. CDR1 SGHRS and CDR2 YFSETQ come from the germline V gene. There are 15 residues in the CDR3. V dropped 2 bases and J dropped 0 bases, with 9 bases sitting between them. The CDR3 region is CASSFDGSSGNTIYF. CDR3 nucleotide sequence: TGCGCCAGCAGCTTTGATGGCAGCTCTGGAAACACCATATATTTT.

The CDR3 coding sequence is TGTGCCAGCAGCTTAGGGCTTGCAGGGACACACTCCTACGAGCAGTACTTC. It translates to CASSLGLAGTHSYEQYF. The chain couples TRBV7-2 to TRBJ2-7; a possible D gene is TRBD1 (6 bases). The CDR3 spans 17 residues. V was trimmed by 1 base and J by 0 bases, leaving 16 bases between them. CDR1 SGHTA and CDR2 FQGNSA come from the germline V gene.

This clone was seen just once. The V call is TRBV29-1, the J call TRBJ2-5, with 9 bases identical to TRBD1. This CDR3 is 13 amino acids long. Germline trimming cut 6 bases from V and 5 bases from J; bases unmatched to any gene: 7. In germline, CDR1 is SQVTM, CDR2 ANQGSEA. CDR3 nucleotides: TGCAGCGTAGGGGACAGGGCTTCCGAGACCCAGTACTTC. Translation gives CSVGDRASETQYF.

CDR3 amino acids: CAWSVGLSTDTQYF. Here the CDR3 DNA reads TGTGCCTGGAGTGTAGGACTCAGCACAGATACGCAGTATTTT. V gene TRBV30 combines with J gene TRBJ2-3; the D gene is possibly TRBD2 (5 bases). V lost 0 bases and J lost 0, with 7 bases in between. Germline V gene sequence: CDR1 GTSNPN, CDR2 SVGIG (reference sequence). The CDR3 totals 14 residues.

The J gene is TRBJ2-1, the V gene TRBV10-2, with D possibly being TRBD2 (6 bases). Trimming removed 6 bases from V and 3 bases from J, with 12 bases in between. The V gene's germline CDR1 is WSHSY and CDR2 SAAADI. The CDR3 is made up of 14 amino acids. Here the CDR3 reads CASSQQEGYNEQFF. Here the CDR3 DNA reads TGCGCCAGCAGCCAGCAGGAGGGCTACAATGAGCAGTTCTTC.

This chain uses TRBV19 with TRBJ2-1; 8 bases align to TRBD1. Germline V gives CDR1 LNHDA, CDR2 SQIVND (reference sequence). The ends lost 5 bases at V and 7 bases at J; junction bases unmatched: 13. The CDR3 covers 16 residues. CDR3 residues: CASSPRRQGAGNEQFF. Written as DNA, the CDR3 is TGTGCCAGTAGTCCCCGGAGGCAGGGGGCTGGTAATGAGCAGTTCTTC.

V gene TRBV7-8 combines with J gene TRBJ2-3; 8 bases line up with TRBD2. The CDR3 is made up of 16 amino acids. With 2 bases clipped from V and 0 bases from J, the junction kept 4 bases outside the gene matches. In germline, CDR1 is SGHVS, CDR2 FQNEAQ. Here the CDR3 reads CASSLSGGDSTDTQYF. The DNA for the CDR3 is TGTGCCAGCAGCTTATCGGGAGGGGACAGCACAGATACGCAGTATTTT.

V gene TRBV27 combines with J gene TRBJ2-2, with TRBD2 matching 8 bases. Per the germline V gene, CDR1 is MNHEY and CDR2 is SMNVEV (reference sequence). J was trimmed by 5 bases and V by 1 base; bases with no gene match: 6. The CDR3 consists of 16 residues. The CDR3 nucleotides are TGTGCCAGCAGTTTATTCGTTCGGGAGGGGACCGGGGAGCTGTTTTTT. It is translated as CASSLFVREGTGELFF.

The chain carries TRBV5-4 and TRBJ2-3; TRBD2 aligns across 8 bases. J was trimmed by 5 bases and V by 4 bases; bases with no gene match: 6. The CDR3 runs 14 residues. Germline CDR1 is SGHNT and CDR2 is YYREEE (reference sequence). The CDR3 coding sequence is TGTGCCAGCAGCCCCGGGGGGGCGTTAGATACGCAGTATTTT. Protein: CASSPGGALDTQYF.

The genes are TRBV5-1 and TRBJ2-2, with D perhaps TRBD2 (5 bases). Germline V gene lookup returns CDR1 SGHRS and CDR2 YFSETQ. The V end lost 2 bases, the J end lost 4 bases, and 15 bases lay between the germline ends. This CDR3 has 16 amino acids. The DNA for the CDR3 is TGCGCCAGCAGCTTAGGACTCCTCGGGCGCACCGGGGAGCTGTTTTTT. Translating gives CASSLGLLGRTGELFF. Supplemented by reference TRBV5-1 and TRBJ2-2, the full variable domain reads KAGVTQTPRYLIKTRGQQVTLSCSPISGHRSVSWYQQTPGQGLQFLFEYFSETQRNKGNFPGRFSGRQFSNSRSEMNVSTLELGDSALYLCASSLGLLGRTGELFFGEGSRLTVL.

For the CDR3, the DNA is TGTGCCAGCGGTTCAGTGACAGGGAACACTGAAGCTTTCTTT. Translating it yields CASGSVTGNTEAFF. The chain couples TRBV2 to TRBJ1-1; maybe TRBD1 (6 bases). The CDR3 runs 14 residues. V lost 8 bases to trimming and J lost 1 base, with 14 bases between them. Per germline, CDR1 SNHLY and CDR2 FYNNEI.

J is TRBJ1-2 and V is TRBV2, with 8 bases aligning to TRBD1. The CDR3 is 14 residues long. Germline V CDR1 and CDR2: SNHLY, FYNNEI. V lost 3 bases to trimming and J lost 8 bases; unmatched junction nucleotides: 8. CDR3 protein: CASSDIHTGGGYTF. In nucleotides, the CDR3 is TGTGCCAGCAGTGACATACATACAGGGGGGGGCTACACCTTC.

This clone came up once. Here the CDR3 reads CASSFNSGIAEAFF. CDR3 in DNA: TGTGCCAGCAGTTTCAATTCAGGGATCGCTGAAGCTTTCTTT. The chain employs TRBV27 and TRBJ1-1; possible D gene TRBD1, 5 bases. This CDR3 is built from 14 residues. Trimming left V 3 bases short and J 6 bases short, with 14 bases between. Per the germline V gene, CDR1 is MNHEY and CDR2 is SMNVEV (reference sequence).

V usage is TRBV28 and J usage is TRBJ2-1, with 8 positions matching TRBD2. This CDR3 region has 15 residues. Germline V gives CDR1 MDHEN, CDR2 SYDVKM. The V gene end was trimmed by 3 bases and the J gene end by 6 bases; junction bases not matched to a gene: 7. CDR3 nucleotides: TGTGCCAGCAGTTTGTGGGGACTAGTCTTCAATGAGCAGTTCTTC. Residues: CASSLWGLVFNEQFF.

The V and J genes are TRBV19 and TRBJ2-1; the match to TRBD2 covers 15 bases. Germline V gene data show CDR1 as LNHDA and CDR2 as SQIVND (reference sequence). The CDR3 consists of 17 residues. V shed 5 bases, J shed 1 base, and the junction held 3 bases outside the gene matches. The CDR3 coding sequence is TGTGCCAGTAGTGGCGGACTAGCGGGAGGGTCCTACAATGAGCAGTTCTTC. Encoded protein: CASSGGLAGGSYNEQFF.

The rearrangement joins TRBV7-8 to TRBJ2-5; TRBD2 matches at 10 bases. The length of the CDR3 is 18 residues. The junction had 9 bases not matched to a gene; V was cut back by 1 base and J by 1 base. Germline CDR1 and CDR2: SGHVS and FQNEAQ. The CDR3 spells CASSLGLGGLAAQETQYF. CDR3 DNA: TGTGCCAGCAGCTTAGGCCTAGGAGGACTAGCGGCCCAAGAGACCCAGTACTTC.